The rows below give T cell receptor beta chains drawn from one sample of a study of blood T cell repertoires in COVID-19. Measured with immunoSEQ multiplex PCR; TCRdb has only the in-frame clones, and not every one. The table records 450,000 or so clones, roughly 90% of them present only once. The sequencing input was peripheral blood. The receptor set was obtained from a man aged 18 to 30 with COVID-19, enrolled during active disease. The CDR3 runs from the conserved cysteine through the conserved F or W. D genes are given only for firm matches. Not all rows give a size; the values are once, few, many and, for expanded clones, a class.

clone_size	v_call	j_call	d_call	cdr3_nt	cdr3_aa
NA	TRBV6-5	TRBJ2-7	NA	TGTGCCAGCAGCTTCAATGGGGCAGCCTACGAGCAGTACTTC	CASSFNGAAYEQYF
once	TRBV2	TRBJ2-5	NA	TGTGCCAGCAGACCGGAGGCTGAGACCCAGTACTTC	CASRPEAETQYF
NA	TRBV5-1	TRBJ2-7	TRBD1	TGCGCCAGCAGCCTAAACCGGGACAGTTCCTACGAGCAGTACTTC	CASSLNRDSSYEQYF
NA	TRBV18	TRBJ1-3	TRBD1	TGTGCCAGCTCACCCGGACAGGGGCAAGGAAACACCATATATTTT	CASSPGQGQGNTIYF
once	TRBV4-2	TRBJ2-1	TRBD2	TGTGCCAGCAGCCAAGATGCGACTAGCGGGACCTATGAGCAGTTCTTC	CASSQDATSGTYEQFF
NA	TRBV15	TRBJ2-5	TRBD2	TGTGCCACCAGCAGAGAGTGGGGGGGTCAGGAGACCCAGTACTTC	CATSREWGGQETQYF
NA	TRBV24-1	TRBJ1-4	TRBD1	TGTGCCACCAGCGCCCGGGACAGGGGGGGAGAAAAACTGTTTTTT	CATSARDRGGEKLFF
NA	TRBV29-1	TRBJ2-7	NA	TGCAGCGTTCAACGTCAGGGATACGAGCAGTACTTC	CSVQRQGYEQYF
NA	TRBV6-5	TRBJ1-2	NA	TGTGCCAGCAGAGACCCGGGAGAAAACTATGGCTACACCTTC	CASRDPGENYGYTF
NA	TRBV5-4	TRBJ2-3	NA	TGTGCCAGCAGCCTCCGTGGGCGAATCACAGATACGCAGTATTTT	CASSLRGRITDTQYF
NA	TRBV5-1	TRBJ1-6	NA	TGCGCCAGCAGCTTGACCGGTTCTAATTCACCCCTCCACTTT	CASSLTGSNSPLHF
NA	TRBV6-1	TRBJ2-2	TRBD2	TGTGCCAGCAGTGGTCGACTAGCGGGGAACACCGGGGAGCTGTTTTTT	CASSGRLAGNTGELFF
NA	TRBV28	TRBJ2-7	NA	TGTGCCAGCAGTTCACCCGGGAGCTCCTACGAGCAGTACTTC	CASSSPGSSYEQYF
NA	TRBV19	TRBJ2-1	TRBD2	TGTGCCAGTAAGTCTAGCGGCATCTACAATGAGCAGTTCTTC	CASKSSGIYNEQFF
NA	TRBV5-5	TRBJ2-1	TRBD2	TGTGCCAGCAGCCCACTAGCGGGGCCTTACAATGAGCAGTTCTTC	CASSPLAGPYNEQFF
NA	TRBV11-3	TRBJ2-7	NA	TGTGCCAGCAGCGGGCGACAGGACCTCCATCCCTACGAGCAGTACTTC	CASSGRQDLHPYEQYF
NA	TRBV19	TRBJ2-2	NA	TGTGCCAGTAGTATCTCCGGGGGGCTCCCCGGGGAGCTGTTTTTT	CASSISGGLPGELFF
NA	TRBV19	TRBJ1-6	TRBD1	TGTGCCAGTAGTAACCGGGACAGGGGCAAGAATTCACCCCTCCACTTT	CASSNRDRGKNSPLHF
NA	TRBV2	TRBJ2-1	NA	TGTGCCAGCAGTGGGGGGAGGAGCTCCTACAATGAGCAGTTCTTC	CASSGGRSSYNEQFF
NA	TRBV15	TRBJ2-1	TRBD1	TGTGCCACCAGCAGAGATCAGTTGGGGGACAGCCACAATGAGCAGTTCTTC	CATSRDQLGDSHNEQFF
NA	TRBV19	TRBJ2-6	NA	TGTGCCAGTACCCCTCAGGGGTATGGTGGGGCCAACGTCCTGACTTTC	CASTPQGYGGANVLTF
NA	TRBV7-2	TRBJ1-1	NA	TGTGCCAGCAGCTCCCGAGCGGGGACACCTGAAGCTTTCTTT	CASSSRAGTPEAFF
NA	TRBV2	TRBJ2-5	TRBD2	TGTGCCAGGGAAGGACTAGCGGGGGTAAAAGAGACCCAGTACTTC	CAREGLAGVKETQYF
NA	TRBV19	TRBJ2-1	TRBD2	TGTGCCAGTAGTATAGATAAGGGACTAGTCTACAATGAGCAGTTCTTC	CASSIDKGLVYNEQFF
NA	TRBV5-1	TRBJ1-5	TRBD1	TGCGCCAGCAGAGCAGGGGGCGCGGATCAGCCCCAGCATTTT	CASRAGGADQPQHF
NA	TRBV3-1/TRBV3-2	TRBJ2-3	TRBD1	TGTGCCAGCAGCCATCTAGGGGGCAACACAGATACGCAGTATTTT	CASSHLGGNTDTQYF
NA	TRBV12-5	TRBJ2-1	TRBD2	TGTGCTAGTGGCAACAGCGGGGGATCCTACAATGAGCAGTTCTTC	CASGNSGGSYNEQFF
NA	TRBV25-1	TRBJ2-2	NA	TGTGCCAGCAGTGTCGACAGAACCCCAGCCGCCGGGGAGCTGTTTTTT	CASSVDRTPAAGELFF
NA	TRBV5-1	TRBJ2-7	NA	TGCGCCAGCAGCTTGAGTGGGGGGTACGAGCAGTACTTC	CASSLSGGYEQYF
once	TRBV6-2/TRBV6-3	TRBJ1-1	NA	TGTGCCAGCAGTTACTCGGGGGGCACTGAAGCTTTCTTT	CASSYSGGTEAFF
NA	TRBV6-5	TRBJ1-2	TRBD1	TGTGCCAGCAGTTACGACACGACAGGGAACTATGGCTACACCTTC	CASSYDTTGNYGYTF
NA	TRBV24-1	TRBJ1-2	TRBD1	TGTGCCACCAGTGAGGGACAGGGGAGGGGGCCGTATGGCTACACCTTC	CATSEGQGRGPYGYTF
once	TRBV5-4	TRBJ2-5	TRBD2	TGTGCCAGCAGCCGGGAGGCAGCGTACCAAGAGACCCAGTACTTC	CASSREAAYQETQYF
NA	TRBV2	TRBJ2-7	TRBD2	TGTGCCAGCAAGAGCGGGGTGACGCCGCTCTCCTACGAGCAGTACTTC	CASKSGVTPLSYEQYF
few	TRBV27	TRBJ1-5	NA	TGTGCCAGCAGTTGGTCGGCCGGGGAGCCCCAGCATTTT	CASSWSAGEPQHF
NA	TRBV9	TRBJ2-4	TRBD1	TGTGCCAGCAGCGTAGAGGACAGGGAAGTAAACATTCAGTACTTC	CASSVEDREVNIQYF
NA	TRBV2	TRBJ1-5	NA	TGTGCCAGCAACACAGTAAAAAATCAGCCCCAGCATTTT	CASNTVKNQPQHF
NA	TRBV10-3	TRBJ2-3	NA	TGTGCCATCAGTGAGTCGAGAGGTGGAGATACGCAGTATTTT	CAISESRGGDTQYF
once	TRBV5-1	TRBJ2-7	NA	TGCGCCAGCAGCTTACAGGGAAACTCCTACGAGCAGTACTTC	CASSLQGNSYEQYF
NA	TRBV5-1	TRBJ2-3	TRBD2	TGCGCCAGCAGCTTGGAGACTAGCGGGGGGATAAGCACAGATACGCAGTATTTT	CASSLETSGGISTDTQYF
NA	TRBV7-8	TRBJ1-6	NA	TGTGCCAGCAGCATCCCACAGGGAGGGGGTTCACCCCTCCACTTT	CASSIPQGGGSPLHF
NA	TRBV9	TRBJ2-1	TRBD2	TGTGCCAGCAGCGTATCCGGGACTACCAATGAGCAGTTCTTC	CASSVSGTTNEQFF
NA	TRBV16	TRBJ1-2	NA	TGTGCCAGCAGCCAATCCGTCACAGGGAATGGCTACACCTTC	CASSQSVTGNGYTF
NA	TRBV6-5	TRBJ2-5	TRBD1	TGTGCCAGCAGTTCCGGGACAGGGGGCCTCACGGAGACCCAGTACTTC	CASSSGTGGLTETQYF